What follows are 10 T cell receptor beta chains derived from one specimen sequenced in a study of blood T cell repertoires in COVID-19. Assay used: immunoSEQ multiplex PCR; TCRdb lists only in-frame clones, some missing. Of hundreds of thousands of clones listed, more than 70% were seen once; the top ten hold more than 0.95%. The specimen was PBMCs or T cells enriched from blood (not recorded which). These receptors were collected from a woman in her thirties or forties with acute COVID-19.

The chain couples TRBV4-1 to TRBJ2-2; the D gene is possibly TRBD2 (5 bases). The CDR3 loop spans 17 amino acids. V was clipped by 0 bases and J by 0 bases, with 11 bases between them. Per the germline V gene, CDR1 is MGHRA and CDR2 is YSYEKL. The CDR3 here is CASSQDAGLTNTGELFF. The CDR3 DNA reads TGCGCCAGCAGCCAAGATGCAGGACTCACGAACACCGGGGAGCTGTTTTTT.

The CDR3 nucleotides read TGTGCCAGCAGCCGGACAGCGAAAGATCAGCCCCAGCATTTT. Amino acids: CASSRTAKDQPQHF. V is TRBV7-8 and J is TRBJ1-5, with D possibly being TRBD1 (6 bases). The CDR3 extends over 14 amino acids. Looked up from germline, CDR1 is SGHVS and CDR2 is FQNEAQ. Trimming shortened V by 5 bases and J by 5 bases, and 13 bases separated the two germline ends.

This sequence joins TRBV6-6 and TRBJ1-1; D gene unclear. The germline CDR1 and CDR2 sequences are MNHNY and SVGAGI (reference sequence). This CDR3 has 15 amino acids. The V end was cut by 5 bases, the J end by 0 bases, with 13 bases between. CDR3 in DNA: TGTGCCAGCAGTCCGAGGTCGACTATGAACACTGAAGCTTTCTTT. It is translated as CASSPRSTMNTEAFF.

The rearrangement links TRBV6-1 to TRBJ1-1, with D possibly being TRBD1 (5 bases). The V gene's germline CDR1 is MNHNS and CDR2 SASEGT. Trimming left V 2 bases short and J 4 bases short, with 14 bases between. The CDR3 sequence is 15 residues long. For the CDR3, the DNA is TGTGCCAGCAGTGAATGGTGGGGGGTGGGCACTGAAGCTTTCTTT. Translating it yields CASSEWWGVGTEAFF.

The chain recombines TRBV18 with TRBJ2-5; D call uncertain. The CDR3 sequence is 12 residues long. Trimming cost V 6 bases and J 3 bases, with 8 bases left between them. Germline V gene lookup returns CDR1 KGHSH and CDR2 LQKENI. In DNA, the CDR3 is TGTGCCAGCTCCCCGTCAGAAGAGACCCAGTACTTC. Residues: CASSPSEETQYF.

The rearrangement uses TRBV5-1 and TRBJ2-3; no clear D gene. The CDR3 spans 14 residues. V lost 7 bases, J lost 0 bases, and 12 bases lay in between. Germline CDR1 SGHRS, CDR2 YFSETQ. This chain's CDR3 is CASQGGSSTDTQYF. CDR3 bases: TGCGCCAGCCAAGGCGGAAGTAGCACAGATACGCAGTATTTT.

The CDR3 nucleotides read TGTGCCATCAGGGGGGGAACATATAGCAATCAGCCCCAGCATTTT. The encoded protein is CAIRGGTYSNQPQHF. The chain employs TRBV10-3 and TRBJ1-5, with a tentative D call TRBD1 (5 bases). Germline V gives CDR1 ENHRY, CDR2 SYGVKD. V lost 6 bases and J lost 0, with 12 bases in between. This CDR3 is built from 15 residues.

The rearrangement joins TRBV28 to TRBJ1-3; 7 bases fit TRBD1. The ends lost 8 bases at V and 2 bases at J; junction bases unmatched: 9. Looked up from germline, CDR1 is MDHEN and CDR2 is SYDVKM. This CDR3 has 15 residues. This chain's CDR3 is CASSGDSHTGNTIYF. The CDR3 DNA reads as TGTGCCAGCTCCGGGGACAGCCACACTGGAAACACCATATATTTT.

The CDR3 nucleotides are TGTGCCAGCAGTTTATCGGGACAGGGGTCCTACAATGAGCAGTTCTTC. Its protein is CASSLSGQGSYNEQFF. The chain employs TRBV28 and TRBJ2-1, with 10 positions matching TRBD1. Germline V gene data show CDR1 as MDHEN and CDR2 as SYDVKM. The CDR3 contains 16 residues. J was trimmed by 1 base and V by 1 base; bases with no gene match: 1.

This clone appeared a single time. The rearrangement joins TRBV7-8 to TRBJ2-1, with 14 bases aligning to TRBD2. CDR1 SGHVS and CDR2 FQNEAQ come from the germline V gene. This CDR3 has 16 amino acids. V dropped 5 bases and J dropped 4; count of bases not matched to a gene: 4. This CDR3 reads CASSLRLAGGYNEQFF. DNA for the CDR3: TGTGCCAGCAGCCTCCGACTAGCGGGGGGGTACAATGAGCAGTTCTTC.